Listed below are T cell receptor beta chains from one sample, sequenced in a study of blood T cells in healthy people across ages. From the 5' RACE reads, TCRdb called clonotypes with MiXCR, one entry per CDR3 protein. The data show 550,000 to 700,000 distinct CDR3 sequences, 25% to 30% seen once. Sample: blood. The receptors come from a woman between 65 and 79 years old in good health. CDR3s include the opening cysteine and the closing phenylalanine or tryptophan. A D gene is named only where the DNA matches it firmly. A row's size may be missing; if present it is once, few, many or a size class.

size	D	V	J	CDR3	DNA
.	.	TRBV7-2	TRBJ1-5	CASSLDFAVNQPQHF	TGTGCCAGCAGCTTAGATTTCGCAGTGAATCAGCCCCAGCATTTT
.	.	TRBV6-1	TRBJ1-1	CASSRTDEAFF	TGTGCCAGCAGCCGAACGGATGAAGCTTTCTTT
.	TRBD1	TRBV29-1	TRBJ2-5	CSVARQGQETQYF	TGCAGCGTAGCGAGACAGGGCCAAGAGACCCAGTACTTC
.	.	TRBV25-1	TRBJ2-7	CASRPASSYEQYF	TGTGCCAGCCGGCCAGCTAGCTCCTACGAGCAGTACTTC
few	.	TRBV4-3	TRBJ1-1	CASSQDTLQRGNTEAFF	TGCGCCAGCAGCCAAGATACACTCCAGAGGGGTAATACTGAAGCTTTCTTT
few	.	TRBV12-3/TRBV12-4	TRBJ2-5	CASSLASLQGQAQYF	TGTGCCAGCAGTTTAGCTTCCCTTCAAGGGCAGGCCCAGTACTTC
.	TRBD1	TRBV20-1	TRBJ2-3	CSAWPGQGFADTQYF	TGCAGTGCTTGGCCGGGACAGGGGTTCGCAGATACGCAGTATTTT
few	.	TRBV7-2	TRBJ1-2	CASSPGGSYYGYTF	TGTGCCAGCAGCCCCGGTGGCAGCTACTATGGCTACACCTTC
.	TRBD2	TRBV9	TRBJ2-1	CASSVVGLDNEQFF	TGTGCCAGCAGCGTAGTGGGACTAGACAATGAGCAGTTCTTC
.	.	TRBV20-1	TRBJ1-2	CSARTDNYGYTF	TGCAGTGCTAGGACGGATAACTATGGCTACACCTTC
few	.	TRBV20-1	TRBJ1-6	CSARDRHRVDIDSPLHF	TGCAGTGCTAGAGATAGGCACAGGGTCGATATCGATTCACCCCTCCACTTT
.	TRBD2	TRBV20-1	TRBJ2-7	CSARFGGEHEQYF	TGCAGTGCTAGGTTCGGGGGGGAGCACGAGCAGTACTTC
many	.	TRBV7-2	TRBJ2-5	CASRGGGFNVETQYF	TGTGCCAGCAGGGGTGGGGGATTTAACGTAGAGACCCAGTACTTC
.	.	TRBV20-1	TRBJ2-5	CNAKGFETQYF	TGCAATGCTAAGGGGTTTGAGACCCAGTACTTC
few	.	TRBV6-2/TRBV6-3	TRBJ2-6	CASSRHRQHSGANVLTF	TGTGCCAGCAGTCGGCACCGACAGCACTCTGGGGCCAACGTCCTGACTTTC